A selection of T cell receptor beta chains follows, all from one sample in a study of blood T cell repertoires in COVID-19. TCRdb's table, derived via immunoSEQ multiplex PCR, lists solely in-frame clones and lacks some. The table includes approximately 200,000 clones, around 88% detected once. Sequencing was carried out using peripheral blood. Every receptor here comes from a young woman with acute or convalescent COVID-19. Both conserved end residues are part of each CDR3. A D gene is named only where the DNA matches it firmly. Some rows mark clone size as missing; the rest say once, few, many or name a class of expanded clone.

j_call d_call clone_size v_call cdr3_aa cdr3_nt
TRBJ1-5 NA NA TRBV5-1 CASSLAGNQPQHF TGCGCCAGCAGCTTGGCGGGCAATCAGCCCCAGCATTTT
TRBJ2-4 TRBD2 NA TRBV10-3 CAISVNPGGENIQYF TGTGCCATCAGTGTGAATCCCGGGGGGGAAAACATTCAGTACTTC
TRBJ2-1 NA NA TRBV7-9 CASSSGNEQFF TGTGCCAGCAGCTCAGGCAATGAGCAGTTCTTC
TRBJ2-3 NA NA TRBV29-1 CSVDGGMADTQYF TGCAGCGTTGATGGGGGCATGGCAGATACGCAGTATTTT
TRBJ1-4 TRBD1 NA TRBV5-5 CASRKGDRSSEKLFF TGTGCCAGCAGGAAAGGGGACAGGAGCTCTGAAAAACTGTTTTTT
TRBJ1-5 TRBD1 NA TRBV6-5 CASWGGQAGKPQHF TGTGCCAGCTGGGGGGGACAGGCGGGGAAGCCCCAGCATTTT
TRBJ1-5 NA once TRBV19 CASSISGPLPPQHF TGTGCCAGTAGTATATCAGGGCCGTTACCGCCCCAGCATTTT
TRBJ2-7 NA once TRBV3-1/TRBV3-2 CASSQVRGGEQYF TGTGCCAGCAGCCAAGTCAGGGGAGGGGAGCAGTACTTC
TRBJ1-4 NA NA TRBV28 CASSLSGTGEKLFF TGTGCCAGCAGTTTATCTGGAACGGGTGAAAAACTGTTTTTT
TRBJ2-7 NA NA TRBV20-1 CSASGGGTVQYF TGCAGTGCTAGTGGGGGCGGGACCGTGCAGTACTTC
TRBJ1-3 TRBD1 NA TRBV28 CASSFSGQSAGNTIYF TGTGCCAGCAGTTTCTCGGGACAGTCTGCTGGAAACACCATATATTTT
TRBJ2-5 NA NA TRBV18 CASSLDRTRTQYF TGTGCCAGCTCACTGGACAGAACTAGGACCCAGTACTTC
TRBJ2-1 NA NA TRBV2 CASTYHNEQFF TGTGCCAGCACCTATCACAATGAGCAGTTCTTC
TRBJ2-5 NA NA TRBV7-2 CASSYARETQYF TGTGCCAGCAGCTATGCTCGGGAGACCCAGTACTTC
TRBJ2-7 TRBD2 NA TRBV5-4 CASSTGLASYEQYF TGTGCCAGCAGCACAGGACTAGCGAGCTACGAGCAGTACTTC
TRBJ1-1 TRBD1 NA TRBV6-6 CASSGHQGAEAFF TGTGCCAGCAGCGGACACCAGGGGGCTGAAGCTTTCTTT